Each of the 26 T cell receptor beta chains below was sequenced from the same sample in a study of neurological immune-mediated disorders. TCRdb reprocessed the 5' RACE reads via MiXCR and lists one record per CDR3 protein. The sample consists of over 50,000 distinct CDR3 sequences, roughly 5% of them appearing once. Sequencing was carried out using PBMCs. The receptors here all came from a human donor with multiple sclerosis. The donor label of this sample is uncertain.

This clonotype was counted at least ten times. The J gene is TRBJ1-1, the V gene TRBV7-2; D is unresolved. This CDR3 is 12 amino acids long. Germline V gene lookup returns CDR1 SGHTA and CDR2 FQGNSA. V was pared by 5 bases and J by 7 bases, with 11 bases between. This CDR3 is CASSALYLEAFF. CDR3 sequence (DNA): TGTGCCAGCAGCGCCTTGTACCTTGAAGCTTTCTTT.

This clonotype was recorded at least ten times. The chain carries TRBV5-1 and TRBJ2-3; tentatively, D is TRBD2 (6 bases). Trimming took off 2 bases at V and 4 bases at J, with 11 bases between the two ends. The CDR3 loop spans 14 amino acids. Germline V lookup: CDR1 SGHRS, CDR2 YFSETQ. CDR3 region: CASSFGGAADTQYF. The CDR3 nucleotides read TGCGCCAGCAGCTTTGGCGGGGCGGCAGATACGCAGTATTTT.

This clonotype was counted at least ten times. This chain links TRBV9 with TRBJ2-2, with TRBD1 as a possible D gene (5 bases). CDR1 SGDLS and CDR2 YYNGEE come from the germline V gene. V dropped 2 bases and J dropped 5 bases, with 10 bases sitting between them. This CDR3 has 14 amino acids. The CDR3 here is CASSVGRGTGELFF. CDR3 sequence (DNA): TGTGCCAGCAGCGTCGGTAGGGGAACCGGGGAGCTGTTTTTT.

A few counts support this clonotype. The rearrangement joins TRBV24-1 to TRBJ1-6; D ambiguous. The germline gives CDR1 KGHDR, CDR2 SFDVKD. The ends were cut back, 9 bases at V and 4 bases at J, with 18 bases in the middle. This CDR3 spans 16 amino acids. In DNA form, the CDR3 reads TGTGCCACCCGACGGTGCACAGTGGGGTATAATTCACCCCTCCACTTT. The encoded protein is CATRRCTVGYNSPLHF.

This clonotype has at least ten counts. The chain employs TRBV7-9 and TRBJ1-1; a weak D match, TRBD1 (6 bases). This CDR3 is built from 12 residues. The V end lost 6 bases, the J end lost 14 bases, and 19 bases lay between the germline ends. The germline V gene encodes CDR1 SEHNR and CDR2 FQNEAQ (reference sequence). The CDR3 loop reads CASSRQGNEGFF. The DNA for the CDR3 is TGTGCCAGCAGTCGTCAGGGGAATGAGGGCTTCTTT. Variable domain in full (rest from reference TRBV7-9 and TRBJ1-1): DTGVSQNPRHKITKRGQNVTFRCDPISEHNRLYWYRQTLGQGPEFLTYFQNEAQLEKSRLLSDRFSAERPKGSFSTLEIQRTEQGDSAMYLCASSRQGNEGFFGQGTRLTVV.

Many counts were recorded for this clonotype. The chain carries TRBV29-1 and TRBJ2-1; 7 nucleotides line up with TRBD1. Germline loops: CDR1 SQVTM, CDR2 ANQGSEA. The CDR3 runs to 11 residues. After removal of 4 bases from V and 8 bases from J, the junction contained 2 bases not matched to a gene. The CDR3 loop reads CSVGQGHEQFF. The CDR3 region has the DNA TGCAGCGTTGGACAGGGCCATGAGCAGTTCTTC.

This clonotype came up many times. The rearrangement joins TRBV6-6 to TRBJ2-7; 10 bases match TRBD1. This CDR3 has 15 amino acids. The V gene end was trimmed by 6 bases and the J gene end by 1 base; junction bases not matched to a gene: 6. The germline gives CDR1 MNHNY, CDR2 SVGAGI (reference sequence). CDR3 sequence (DNA): TGTGCCAGCAGCTATACGGGACAGGGGTCCTACGAGCAGTACTTC. Encoded protein: CASSYTGQGSYEQYF.

This clonotype was found many times. The rearrangement joins TRBV13 to TRBJ2-4; TRBD2 aligns across 11 bases. Germline V lookup: CDR1 PRHDT, CDR2 FYEKMQ (reference sequence). The CDR3 spans 14 residues. V was pared by 4 bases and J by 10 bases, with 6 bases of the junction left unmatched. CDR3 coding DNA: TGTGCCAGCAGCTCAACTAGCGGGGGCGCTATTCAGTACTTC. Its translation is CASSSTSGGAIQYF.

This clonotype was picked up many times. The chain combines TRBV3-1 with TRBJ2-7; 8 bases align to TRBD2. The length of the CDR3 is 17 residues. V lost 2 bases and J lost 3; bases outside the gene matches: 12. CDR1 LGHDT and CDR2 YNNKEL come from the germline V gene (reference sequence). The CDR3 DNA reads TGTGCCAGCAGCCAATCCCTCAGCGGGGGATCCCGCTACGAGCAGTACTTC. Translated, it gives CASSQSLSGGSRYEQYF.

CDR3 region: CSARLRGRPDYGYTF. The CDR3 DNA reads TGCAGTGCTAGACTCAGGGGAAGGCCTGACTATGGCTACACCTTC. The V gene is TRBV20-1, the J gene TRBJ1-2, with a weak D call TRBD1 (6 bases). Germline lookup yields CDR1 DFQATT and CDR2 SNEGSKA (reference sequence). V was cut by 2 bases and J by 3 bases, with 16 bases left in between. The CDR3 extends over 15 amino acids.

This clonotype was recorded at least ten times. V is TRBV20-1 and J is TRBJ2-7; 11 nucleotides align to TRBD2. CDR3 length: 17 amino acids. The V gene end was trimmed by 0 bases and the J gene end by 1 base; junction bases not matched to a gene: 8. CDR1 and CDR2 (germline): DFQATT, SNEGSKA (reference sequence). The CDR3, as DNA: TGCAGTGCTAGAGATGTGACTAGCGGGATCAGTTCCTACGAGCAGTACTTC. Protein product: CSARDVTSGISSYEQYF.

This clonotype was counted many times. V usage is TRBV20-1 and J usage is TRBJ1-5, with D tentatively TRBD1 (5 bases). The CDR3 sequence is 14 residues long. V lost 3 bases and J 4 bases, leaving 13 bases between the germline ends. Germline values: CDR1 DFQATT, CDR2 SNEGSKA (reference sequence). The CDR3, as DNA: TGCAGTGCTAGTAGGTCAGGGTGGAATCAGCCCCAGCATTTT. The encoded protein is CSASRSGWNQPQHF.

This clonotype has ten or more counts. The chain couples TRBV20-1 to TRBJ2-7; 9 nucleotides align to TRBD2. Germline V gene sequence: CDR1 DFQATT, CDR2 SNEGSKA (reference sequence). The CDR3 is 13 amino acids. Losses at the gene ends were 5 bases for V and 5 bases for J; bases not matched to a gene: 7. The CDR3 coding sequence is TGCAGTGCTCGGGACGGACTAGCGAACGAGCAGTACTTC. As protein: CSARDGLANEQYF.

This clonotype occurred many times. The chain recombines TRBV7-3 with TRBJ2-2; 11 bases match TRBD2. The germline CDR1 and CDR2 sequences are SGHTA and FQGTGA. The V and J ends lost 1 base and 6 bases, in that order; junction bases with no gene match: 4. The CDR3 has 16 amino acids. This CDR3 reads CASSLSLAGGAGELFF. The DNA for the CDR3 is TGTGCCAGCAGCTTAAGCCTAGCGGGAGGCGCCGGGGAGCTGTTTTTT. The full variable domain, with the rest looked up from reference TRBV7-3 and TRBJ2-2, is GAGVSQTPSNKVTEKGKYVELRCDPISGHTALYWYRQSLGQGPEFLIYFQGTGAADDSGLPNDRFFAVRPEGSVSTLKIQRTERGDSAVYLCASSLSLAGGAGELFFGEGSRLTVL.

This clonotype was seen many times. The chain links TRBV9 to TRBJ2-6; 7 bases align to TRBD1. CDR1 is SGDLS and CDR2 is YYNGEE in the germline V gene. Losses at the gene ends were 3 bases for V and 2 bases for J; bases not matched to a gene: 5. CDR3 length equals 16 residues. The CDR3 sequence is CASSGGQRTGANVLTF. The DNA for the CDR3 is TGTGCCAGCAGCGGGGGACAGAGGACTGGGGCCAACGTCCTGACTTTC.

As for this clonotype: A read error may account for a junction end that differs from germline. The V call is TRBV9, the J call TRBJ1-1; D is undetermined. The CDR3 is 15 residues long. Germline V gene data show CDR1 as SGDLS and CDR2 as YYNGEE. CDR3 DNA: TGTGTCAGCAGCGTAGAGGTAGCGGCCTCCACTGAAGCTTTCTTT. Translation: CVSSVEVAASTEAFF.

This clonotype was found many times. J is TRBJ1-5 and V is TRBV5-6; D is perhaps TRBD1 (5 bases). Per the germline V gene, CDR1 is SGHDT and CDR2 is YYEEEE. This CDR3 has 14 amino acids. V was cut by 2 bases and J by 9 bases, with 15 bases left in between. In nucleotides, the CDR3 is TGTGCCAGCAGCTTCGGACGGGGGGAACGGCCCCAGCATTTT. It codes for CASSFGRGERPQHF.

The sample holds many counts of this clonotype. The J gene is TRBJ2-1, the V gene TRBV10-3; a weak D match, TRBD2 (6 bases). With 6 bases removed from V and 9 bases from J, the gap between germline ends came to 21 bases. Germline V lookup: CDR1 ENHRY, CDR2 SYGVKD. The CDR3 is 15 residues long. In DNA form, the CDR3 reads TGTGCCATCAGCTACACTGCCGGAGGGCATGGTGAGCAGTTCTTC. This translates into CAISYTAGGHGEQFF.

This clonotype was counted many times. V usage is TRBV29-1 and J usage is TRBJ2-1; no clear D. The germline V gene has CDR1 SQVTM and CDR2 ANQGSEA. V dropped 1 base and J dropped 1 base, with 2 bases sitting between them. This CDR3 is built from 12 residues. DNA of the CDR3: TGCAGCGTTGAAGGGTCCTACAATGAGCAGTTCTTC. Protein product: CSVEGSYNEQFF.

This clonotype was observed a handful of times. DNA for the CDR3: TGTGCCAGCAGCCAAGACAGGAGGGCGAACACCGGGGAGCTGTTTTTT. Protein: CASSQDRRANTGELFF. The chain employs TRBV3-1 and TRBJ2-2; D might be TRBD2 (6 bases). The CDR3 is 16 amino acids. Trimming pared 0 bases from V and 0 bases from J, leaving 8 bases between. Germline V CDR1 and CDR2: LGHDT, YNNKEL (reference sequence).

This clonotype showed up many times. The chain is built from TRBV20-1 and TRBJ2-3, with 13 bases that match TRBD2. The ends lost 6 bases at V and 5 bases at J; junction bases unmatched: 11. The CDR3 is 16 residues long. CDR1 and CDR2 from the germline V gene are DFQATT and SNEGSKA (reference sequence). Here the CDR3 reads CSAVLAGGYVRDTQYF. The CDR3 DNA reads TGCAGTGCCGTACTAGCGGGGGGGTACGTTAGAGATACGCAGTATTTT.

This clonotype has more than one count but fewer than ten. The chain joins TRBV7-9 to TRBJ2-7, with 8 bases that match TRBD1. Germline CDR1 reads SEHNR; CDR2 reads FQNEAQ (reference sequence). The CDR3 contains 14 residues. The V segment lost 6 bases and the J segment 5 bases; nucleotides outside the gene matches: 9. The CDR3 bases are TGTGCCAGCAGGATTCAGGGGGCAGGGGACGAGCAGTACTTC. Translating gives CASRIQGAGDEQYF.

This clonotype was detected ten times or more. The J gene is TRBJ2-1, the V gene TRBV9; 7 bases map to TRBD2. The CDR3 covers 15 residues. Germline trimming cut 4 bases from V and 3 bases from J; bases unmatched to any gene: 7. Germline V CDR1 and CDR2: SGDLS, YYNGEE. CDR3 sequence reads: CASSPRGERYNEQFF. Here the CDR3 DNA reads TGTGCCAGCAGCCCCCGGGGGGAGCGCTACAATGAGCAGTTCTTC.

This clonotype was seen repeatedly, ten times or more. The chain recombines TRBV28 with TRBJ1-5, with 9 bases fitting TRBD1. Trimming cost V 6 bases and J 2 bases; bases outside gene matches: 8. Germline lookup yields CDR1 MDHEN and CDR2 SYDVKM. The CDR3 spans 16 residues. CDR3 in amino acids: CASRGNRGLGNQPQHF. The CDR3 DNA reads TGTGCCAGCAGGGGGAACAGGGGGCTGGGCAATCAGCCCCAGCATTTT.

The V call is TRBV6-5, the J call TRBJ1-6; D call uncertain. CDR3 size: 18 residues. V was shortened by 3 bases and J by 0 bases, with 15 bases between the two germline ends. Germline V gene sequence: CDR1 MNHEY, CDR2 SVGAGI. CDR3 DNA: TGTGCCAGCAGTTATGGGAGAGGCAGGAGCTCCTATAATTCACCCCTCCACTTT. Translation: CASSYGRGRSSYNSPLHF.

This clonotype was detected ten times or more. This chain links TRBV29-1 with TRBJ1-4; D remains ambiguous. The germline CDR1 and CDR2 sequences are SQVTM and ANQGSEA. The CDR3 totals 14 residues. V lost 4 bases to trimming and J lost 6 bases, with 15 bases between them. The CDR3 nucleotides are TGCAGCGTTGGCGTTACGGGGTTTGATGAAAAACTGTTTTTT. Translating gives CSVGVTGFDEKLFF.